The clone carrying this TCR beta chain was found many times. The antigen remains undetermined. This sample was included in a study of T-cell memory formation after mild COVID-19. Study-level findings and limits: Day 37-peaking second-wave clones had unconfirmed SARS-CoV-2 specificity. Cross-reactive memory apparently joined, as some responding clones appeared in pre-infection memory. Clones contracting across day 15 to 85 had a balanced CD4/CD8 profile; later expanding clones leaned CD4+.

In TCRdb, the 5' RACE reads were re-called with MiXCR into one record per CDR3 protein. The table lists 50,000 or so distinct CDR3 sequences, around 9.7% of them singletons. The CDR3 extends over 14 amino acids. The ends lost 1 base at V and 4 bases at J; junction bases unmatched: 4. The germline CDR1 and CDR2 sequences are SGHVS and FQNEAQ. The specimen was PBMCs or a T cell subset sorted from them (not recorded which). The genes are TRBV7-8 and TRBJ2-7, with 7 bases aligning to TRBD2. The sequence derives from an adult woman who had mild COVID-19 (a few samples of this study predate the infection). Cell type and time point are not known. Here the CDR3 reads CASSLVAGRYEQYF. The CDR3 nucleotides are TGTGCCAGCAGCTTAGTAGCGGGCAGGTACGAGCAGTACTTC.